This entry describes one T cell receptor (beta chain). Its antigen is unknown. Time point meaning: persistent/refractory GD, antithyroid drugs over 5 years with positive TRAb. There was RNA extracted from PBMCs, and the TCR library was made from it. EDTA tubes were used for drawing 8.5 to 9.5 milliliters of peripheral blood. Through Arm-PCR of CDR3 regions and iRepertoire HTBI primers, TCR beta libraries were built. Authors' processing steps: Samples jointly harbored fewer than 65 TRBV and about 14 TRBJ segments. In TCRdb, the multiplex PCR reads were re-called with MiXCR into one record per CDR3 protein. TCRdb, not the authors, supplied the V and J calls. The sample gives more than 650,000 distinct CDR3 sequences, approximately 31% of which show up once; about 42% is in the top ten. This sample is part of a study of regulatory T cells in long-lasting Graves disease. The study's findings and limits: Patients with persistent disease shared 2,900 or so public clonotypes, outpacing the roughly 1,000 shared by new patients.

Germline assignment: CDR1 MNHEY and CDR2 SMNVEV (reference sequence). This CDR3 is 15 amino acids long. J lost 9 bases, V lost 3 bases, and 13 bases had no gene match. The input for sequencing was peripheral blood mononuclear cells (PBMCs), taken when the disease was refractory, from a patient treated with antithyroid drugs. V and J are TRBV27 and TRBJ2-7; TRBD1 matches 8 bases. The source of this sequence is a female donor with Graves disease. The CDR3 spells CASSFSGGGRVWQYF. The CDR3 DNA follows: TGTGCCAGCAGTTTCTCAGGGGGCGGGCGGGTTTGGCAGTACTTC.